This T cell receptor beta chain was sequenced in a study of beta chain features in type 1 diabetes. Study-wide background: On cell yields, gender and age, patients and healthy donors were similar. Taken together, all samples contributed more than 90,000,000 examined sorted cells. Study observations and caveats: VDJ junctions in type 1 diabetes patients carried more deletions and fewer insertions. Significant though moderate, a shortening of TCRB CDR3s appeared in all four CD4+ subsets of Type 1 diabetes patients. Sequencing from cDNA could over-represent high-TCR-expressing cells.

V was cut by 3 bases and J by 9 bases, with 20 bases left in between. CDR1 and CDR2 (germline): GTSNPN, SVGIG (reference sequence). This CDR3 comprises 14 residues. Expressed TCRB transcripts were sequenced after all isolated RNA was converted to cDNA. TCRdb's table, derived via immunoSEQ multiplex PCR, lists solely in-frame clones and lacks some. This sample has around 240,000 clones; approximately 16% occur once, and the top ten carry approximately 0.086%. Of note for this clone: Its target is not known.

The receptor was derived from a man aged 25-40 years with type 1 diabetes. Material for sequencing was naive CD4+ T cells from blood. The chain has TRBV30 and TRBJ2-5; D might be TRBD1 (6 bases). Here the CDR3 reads CAWSQDRPSTPQYF. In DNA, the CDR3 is TGTGCCTGGAGCCAAGACAGGCCCAGCACCCCCCAGTACTTC.